Each of the 7 T cell receptor beta chains below was sequenced from the same sample in a study of PD-1 blockade in classical Hodgkin lymphoma. Noted time point: cycle 4 day 1 (C4D1), after 5 to 7 weeks of nivolumab. Every patient had relapsed following autologous stem cell transplantation, and cohorts differed in brentuximab vedotin exposure. Sequencing was performed with immunoSEQ multiplex PCR; in TCRdb, only in-frame clones are kept and a portion is missing. The sample records fewer than 45,000 clones, roughly 65% being singletons. Sequenced material: peripheral blood mononuclear cells (PBMCs), taken before the fourth cycle of nivolumab. These receptor sequences come from a human donor with classical Hodgkin lymphoma.

This clone was seen many times. The chain joins TRBV6-6 to TRBJ1-5; D perhaps matches TRBD1 (6 bases). Trimming cost V 2 bases and J 2 bases, with 13 bases left between them. This CDR3 is 16 amino acids long. Germline V gene data show CDR1 as MNHNY and CDR2 as SVGAGI (reference sequence). In nucleotides, the CDR3 is TGTGCCAGCAGTTACGGGGGCAGCGTTGGCAATCAGCCCCAGCATTTT. Translated, it gives CASSYGGSVGNQPQHF.

The V and J genes are TRBV4-3 and TRBJ1-1; perhaps TRBD1 as D (6 bases). Trimming took off 4 bases at V and 6 bases at J, with 12 bases between the two ends. This CDR3 has 13 residues. Per the germline V gene, CDR1 is LGHNA and CDR2 is YSLEER. As DNA, the CDR3 is TGCGCCAGCAGCCTTAGGGGGGTCCCTGAAGCTTTCTTT. It specifies CASSLRGVPEAFF.

The V and J genes are TRBV1 and TRBJ1-2. TRBV1 is recorded as a pseudogene. The CDR3 is 15 amino acids. The CDR3 loop is CTSSRHVRKTYGYTF. The CDR3 DNA is TGCACCAGCAGCAGGCATGTGCGAAAGACCTATGGCTACACCTTC.

V is TRBV25-1 and J is TRBJ1-1; no clear D gene. Germline lookup yields CDR1 MGHDK and CDR2 SYGVNS. Deletions cut 6 bases from V and 11 bases from J, with 13 bases between. The CDR3 consists of 11 residues. The CDR3 here is CASRGGGRAFF. As DNA, the CDR3 is TGTGCCAGCAGGGGAGGAGGCCGGGCTTTCTTT. Looking up the rest from reference TRBV25-1 and TRBJ1-1 gives the full variable domain: EADIYQTPRYLVIGTGKKITLECSQTMGHDKMYWYQQDPGMELHLIHYSYGVNSTEKGDLSSESTVSRIRTEHFPLTLESARPSHTSQYLCASRGGGRAFFGQGTRLTVV.

This sequence joins TRBV11-2 and TRBJ2-7, with 7 bases aligning to TRBD1. Per the germline V gene, CDR1 is SGHAT and CDR2 is FQNNGV. V trimming: 8 bases; J trimming: 4 bases; junction bases outside the gene matches: 8. This CDR3 contains 13 residues. The CDR3 is CASRKTGRYEQYF. DNA for the CDR3: TGTGCCAGCCGCAAGACAGGGAGATACGAGCAGTACTTC.

This clone was picked up a small number of times. J is TRBJ2-3 and V is TRBV2; TRBD2 is a possible D gene (6 bases). In germline, CDR1 is SNHLY, CDR2 FYNNEI. The CDR3 is 14 amino acids. The V gene lost 9 bases and the J gene lost 4 bases, with 17 bases spanning the gap. The CDR3 sequence: CASSLGGFSDTQYF. CDR3 in DNA: TGTGCCAGTTCCTTAGGAGGGTTCTCAGATACGCAGTATTTT.

J is TRBJ2-3 and V is TRBV29-1, with D perhaps matching TRBD2 (6 bases). The CDR3 covers 12 residues. Germline CDR1 and CDR2: SQVTM and ANQGSEA. The V and J ends lost 3 bases and 6 bases respectively, with 10 bases between them. This chain's CDR3 is CSVDGSSDTQYF. The CDR3, as DNA: TGCAGCGTTGACGGGAGCTCGGATACGCAGTATTTT.